The clone carrying this TCR beta chain appeared many times. The germline CDR1 and CDR2 sequences are LNHDA and SQIVND (reference sequence). This CDR3 is built from 15 residues. V dropped 3 bases and J dropped 3 bases, with 14 bases sitting between them. The TCR beta CDR3 regions underwent amplification using RNA transcripts as the source. First-round RT-PCR with HTBI primers amplified the TCR CDR3 region. TCRdb re-derived calls from the multiplex PCR reads in MiXCR, one entry per CDR3 protein. This table holds 450,000 to 700,000 distinct CDR3 sequences, more than 45% found once. This entry comes from a study of T cells in Graves' hyperthyroidism and ophthalmopathy.

The source is a woman aged 18-30 years with Graves' hyperthyroidism. V usage is TRBV19 and J usage is TRBJ1-2; D call uncertain. The specimen was peripheral blood or thyroid tissue (not recorded which). The CDR3 region is CASSIMALAHYGYTF. In DNA form, the CDR3 reads TGTGCCAGTAGTATTATGGCCCTGGCGCACTATGGCTACACCTTC.